Listed below are T cell receptor beta chains from one sample, sequenced in a study of blood T cell repertoires in COVID-19. The table came from immunoSEQ multiplex PCR; TCRdb's copy has only in-frame clones and leaves some out. Of 130,000 or so clones listed, roughly 84% are singletons. Sequences were obtained from PBMCs or T cells enriched from blood (not recorded which). All receptors derive from a woman in her 30s who had recovered from COVID-19. CDR3s include the opening cysteine and the closing phenylalanine or tryptophan. D genes are given only for firm matches. Size values are once, few and many counts, or a class for expanded clones, and some rows have none.

J gene | V gene | D gene | clone size | CDR3 protein | CDR3 DNA
TRBJ2-1 | TRBV28 | TRBD1 | - | CASSFWDSRSYNEQFF | TGTGCCAGCAGTTTCTGGGACAGCCGCTCCTACAATGAGCAGTTCTTC
TRBJ1-1 | TRBV2 | - | - | CASSEAPRVSEAFF | TGTGCCAGCAGTGAAGCCCCCAGGGTATCGGAAGCTTTCTTT
TRBJ2-3 | TRBV27 | - | - | CASSPMGTPSLDTQYF | TGTGCCAGCAGTCCCATGGGGACACCGTCTCTGGATACGCAGTATTTT
TRBJ2-1 | TRBV4-1 | - | - | CASSQGGEGYNEQFF | TGCGCCAGCAGCCAAGGGGGAGAGGGCTACAATGAGCAGTTCTTC
TRBJ2-1 | TRBV7-3 | - | - | CASSLNRQYNEQFF | TGTGCCAGCAGCTTAAATCGACAGTACAATGAGCAGTTCTTC
TRBJ2-1 | TRBV6-4 | - | - | CASSDPTGSGEQFF | TGTGCCAGCAGTGACCCGACAGGCTCCGGCGAGCAGTTCTTC
TRBJ1-6 | TRBV30 | - | - | CAWSPRGGDWSPLHF | TGTGCCTGGAGTCCCCGGGGAGGGGATTGGTCACCCCTCCACTTT
TRBJ2-1 | TRBV9 | TRBD2 | - | CASSEVASGNVEQFF | TGTGCCAGCAGCGAGGTGGCTAGCGGGAATGTTGAGCAGTTCTTC
TRBJ1-2 | TRBV11-2 | - | once | CASSLNSYGYTF | TGTGCCAGCAGCCTTAACAGCTATGGCTACACCTTC
TRBJ1-2 | TRBV6-5 | - | - | CASSYSGGTTNYGYTF | TGTGCCAGCAGTTACTCCGGGGGAACTACCAACTATGGCTACACCTTC
TRBJ2-1 | TRBV28 | - | - | CASSLIRGNEQFF | TGTGCCAGCAGTTTAATTAGGGGTAATGAGCAGTTCTTC
TRBJ1-6 | TRBV28 | TRBD1 | - | CASSLAQGQAKSSYNSPLHF | TGTGCCAGCAGTTTGGCCCAGGGACAGGCGAAGAGCTCCTATAATTCACCCCTCCACTTT
TRBJ1-1 | TRBV6-5 | - | - | CASSYSTQHTEAFF | TGTGCCAGCAGTTACTCGACTCAGCACACTGAAGCTTTCTTT
TRBJ1-2 | TRBV7-2 | TRBD1 | - | CASSLVGPGQGGGYTF | TGTGCCAGCAGCTTAGTAGGACCGGGACAGGGTGGGGGCTACACCTTC
TRBJ1-6 | TRBV7-2 | - | - | CASSLSPGYNSPLHF | TGTGCCAGCAGCTTATCGCCGGGATATAATTCACCCCTCCACTTT
TRBJ2-1 | TRBV7-2 | TRBD2 | few | CASSLARGGYNEQFF | TGTGCCAGCAGCTTAGCTCGCGGGGGCTACAATGAGCAGTTCTTC
TRBJ2-7 | TRBV11-2 | TRBD1 | many | CASSAGTAYEQYF | TGTGCCAGCAGCGCCGGGACAGCCTACGAGCAGTACTTC
TRBJ1-5 | TRBV29-1 | TRBD1 | - | CSVKDRGSQPQHF | TGCAGCGTCAAGGACAGGGGGAGTCAGCCCCAGCATTTT
TRBJ2-7 | TRBV9 | TRBD1 | once | CASSVGMWDRGEQYF | TGTGCCAGCAGCGTAGGAATGTGGGACAGGGGCGAGCAGTACTTC
TRBJ1-6 | TRBV10-3 | - | few | CAISAGALRGGNNSPLHF | TGTGCCATCAGTGCGGGAGCTCTTAGGGGGGGGAATAATTCACCCCTCCACTTT
TRBJ2-1 | TRBV2 | TRBD2 | once | CANGLAPQAYNEQFF | TGTGCCAATGGACTAGCCCCTCAGGCCTACAATGAGCAGTTCTTC
TRBJ2-3 | TRBV6-5 | - | - | CASTHGGLETDTQYF | TGTGCCAGCACCCACGGGGGGCTCGAGACAGATACGCAGTATTTT
TRBJ2-7 | TRBV6-1 | - | - | CASREGLGEAYRPYEQYF | TGTGCCAGCCGCGAAGGGTTGGGAGAGGCCTATCGTCCCTACGAGCAGTACTTC
TRBJ2-1 | TRBV27 | TRBD2 | - | CASSLLTSGRQDNEQFF | TGTGCCAGCAGTTTATTGACTAGCGGGAGGCAGGACAATGAGCAGTTCTTC
TRBJ1-5 | TRBV27 | - | - | CASSSRTVASNQPQHF | TGTGCCAGCAGTTCCCGGACAGTAGCGAGCAATCAGCCCCAGCATTTT
TRBJ2-3 | TRBV2 | TRBD2 | once | CASRRTSGSIEDTQYF | TGTGCCAGCAGACGGACTAGCGGGAGTATTGAAGATACGCAGTATTTT
TRBJ1-2 | TRBV19 | - | - | CASSMGTLGPYGYTF | TGTGCCAGTAGTATGGGGACACTCGGACCCTATGGCTACACCTTC
TRBJ2-5 | TRBV7-2 | TRBD1 | - | CASSPRTGSIKTQYF | TGTGCCAGCAGCCCCCGGACAGGGTCAATAAAGACCCAGTACTTC
TRBJ1-1 | TRBV9 | - | - | CASSVMDSRGTEAFF | TGTGCCAGCAGCGTAATGGACAGCCGAGGGACTGAAGCTTTCTTT
TRBJ2-1 | TRBV11-2 | - | once | CASSLADNEQFF | TGTGCCAGCAGCTTGGCGGATAATGAGCAGTTCTTC
TRBJ2-2 | TRBV6-4 | - | - | CASSPLGTGELFF | TGTGCCAGCAGTCCACTCGGGACCGGGGAGCTGTTTTTT
TRBJ2-7 | TRBV5-1 | - | - | CASSLTVLSSYEQYF | TGCGCCAGCAGCTTGACGGTACTAAGCTCCTACGAGCAGTACTTC
TRBJ2-1 | TRBV15 | TRBD2 | - | CATSTGTGLAGLKGNEQFF | TGTGCCACGAGCACGGGGACGGGACTAGCGGGACTCAAGGGGAATGAGCAGTTCTTC
TRBJ2-2 | TRBV6-5 | - | - | CASTRGVSTGELFF | TGTGCCAGCACCCGAGGAGTGAGCACCGGGGAGCTGTTTTTT
TRBJ2-5 | TRBV7-2 | TRBD2 | - | CASSFGTSGKGETQYF | TGTGCCAGCAGCTTCGGGACTAGCGGGAAGGGAGAGACCCAGTACTTC
TRBJ2-3 | TRBV28 | TRBD2 | - | CASSLPSGGLAPDTQYF | TGTGCCAGCAGTTTACCAAGCGGGGGACTAGCCCCAGATACGCAGTATTTT
TRBJ2-1 | TRBV5-1 | TRBD2 | - | CASSSQAGLDREQFF | TGCGCCAGCAGCTCCCAAGCGGGACTAGACAGAGAGCAGTTCTTC
TRBJ1-5 | TRBV6-1 | - | few | CASSEGNRADQPQHF | TGTGCCAGCAGTGAAGGGAACAGGGCGGACCAGCCCCAGCATTTT
TRBJ1-6 | TRBV11-2 | - | - | CASSLGRGRGNSPLHF | TGTGCCAGCAGCTTAGGAAGGGGGAGGGGGAATTCACCCCTCCACTTT
TRBJ1-1 | TRBV3-1/TRBV3-2 | TRBD1 | - | CASRQGARTEAFF | TGTGCCAGCCGACAGGGGGCGCGCACTGAAGCTTTCTTT
TRBJ1-5 | TRBV28 | - | - | CASSLYDSRNQPQHF | TGTGCCAGCAGTTTATACGACAGTCGTAATCAGCCCCAGCATTTT
TRBJ2-7 | TRBV4-3 | TRBD2 | - | CASSQAYSGRVPYEQYF | TGCGCCAGCAGCCAAGCTTACAGCGGGAGGGTTCCCTACGAGCAGTACTTC
TRBJ2-1 | TRBV2 | TRBD1 | once | CASSGGQGHEQFF | TGTGCCAGCAGTGGGGGACAGGGCCATGAGCAGTTCTTC
TRBJ1-2 | TRBV4-3 | - | - | CASSQGKGLAYGYTF | TGCGCCAGCAGCCAAGGGAAGGGGTTGGCCTATGGCTACACCTTC
TRBJ1-5 | TRBV7-2 | TRBD1 | - | CASSSGQVGWQPQHF | TGTGCCAGCAGCTCGGGACAGGTAGGATGGCAGCCCCAGCATTTT
TRBJ1-2 | TRBV11-2 | TRBD1 | few | CASSLEAGGYGYTF | TGTGCCAGCAGCTTAGAGGCAGGGGGCTATGGCTACACCTTC
TRBJ2-7 | TRBV7-5 | - | - | CVRSCRGEREIYEQYF | TGTGTCAGAAGCTGCCGCGGTGAGCGGGAGATCTACGAGCAGTACTTC
TRBJ1-2 | TRBV5-1 | TRBD1 | - | CASSSGTGKGYTF | TGCGCCAGCAGCTCTGGGACAGGGAAGGGCTACACCTTC
TRBJ1-5 | TRBV19 | - | - | CASSTWPPVSNQPQHF | TGTGCCAGTAGTACCTGGCCTCCCGTGAGCAATCAGCCCCAGCATTTT
TRBJ2-1 | TRBV4-1 | - | - | CASSQGIRSDEQFF | TGCGCCAGCAGCCAAGGTATCAGGTCCGATGAGCAGTTCTTC
TRBJ1-1 | TRBV15 | TRBD1 | once | CATSRQGETEAFF | TGTGCCACCAGCAGACAGGGGGAAACTGAAGCTTTCTTT
TRBJ1-1 | TRBV15 | TRBD1 | - | CATDTGTGIHFGSTEAFF | TGTGCCACAGACACCGGGACAGGAATTCATTTCGGTAGCACTGAAGCTTTCTTT
TRBJ1-1 | TRBV2 | - | - | CASSEARGGNTEAFF | TGTGCCAGCAGTGAAGCCCGCGGGGGGAACACTGAAGCTTTCTTT
TRBJ2-5 | TRBV27 | TRBD2 | - | CASRGLAGWTQYF | TGTGCCAGCAGAGGACTAGCGGGATGGACCCAGTACTTC